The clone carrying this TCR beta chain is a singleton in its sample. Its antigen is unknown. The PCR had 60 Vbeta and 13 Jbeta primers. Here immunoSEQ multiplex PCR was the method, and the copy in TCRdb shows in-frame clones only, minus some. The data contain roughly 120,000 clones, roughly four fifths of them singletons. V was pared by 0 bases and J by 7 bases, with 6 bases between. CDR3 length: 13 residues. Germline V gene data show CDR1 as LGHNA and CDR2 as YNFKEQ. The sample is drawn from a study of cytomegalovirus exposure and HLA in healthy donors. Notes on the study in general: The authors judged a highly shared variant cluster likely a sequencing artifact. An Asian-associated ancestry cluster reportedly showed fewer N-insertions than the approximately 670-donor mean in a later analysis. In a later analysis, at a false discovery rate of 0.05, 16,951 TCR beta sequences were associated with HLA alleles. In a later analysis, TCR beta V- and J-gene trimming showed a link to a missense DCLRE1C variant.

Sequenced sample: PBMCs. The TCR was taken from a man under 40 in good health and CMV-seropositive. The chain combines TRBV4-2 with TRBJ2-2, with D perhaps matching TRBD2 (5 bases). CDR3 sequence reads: CASSQDRDGELFF. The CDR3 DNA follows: TGTGCCAGCAGCCAAGATCGGGACGGGGAGCTGTTTTTT.